A single sample is the source of the 18 T cell receptor beta chains below, sequenced in a study of T cells after yellow fever vaccination. A single record per CDR3 protein comes from TCRdb applying MiXCR to the 5' RACE reads. The sample lists under 700,000 distinct CDR3 sequences; less than 20% were seen once. The sample here was PBMCs, taken 4 to 6 days after the first yellow fever vaccination. The receptors come from a man between 18 and 35 years old who received the YFV17D yellow fever vaccine.

This clonotype was seen only a few times. V usage is TRBV5-1 and J usage is TRBJ2-2, with 8 bases that match TRBD2. Per germline, CDR1 SGHRS and CDR2 YFSETQ. Trimming cost V 2 bases and J 4 bases; bases outside gene matches: 10. The CDR3 totals 17 residues. The DNA of the CDR3 is TGCGCCAGCAGCTTAAGAGAGACTAGCGCCGTCACCGGGGAGCTGTTTTTT. Protein sequence: CASSLRETSAVTGELFF.

This clonotype has a handful of counts. V usage is TRBV7-9 and J usage is TRBJ1-4, with no clear D. Germline CDR1 is SEHNR and CDR2 is FQNEAQ (reference sequence). Deletions cut 5 bases from V and 5 bases from J, with 15 bases between. The CDR3 has 15 residues. In nucleotides, the CDR3 is TGTGCCAGCAGCGAATACAAGAGTTTCAATGAAAAACTGTTTTTT. Its translation is CASSEYKSFNEKLFF.

This clonotype has only a few counts. CDR3 residues: CASSTGTGRLGELFF. The CDR3 nucleotides read TGTGCCAGCAGTACTGGGACAGGCCGCCTTGGGGAGCTGTTTTTT. The chain employs TRBV12-3 or TRBV12-4 and TRBJ2-2; 8 nucleotides align to TRBD1. Trimming removed 5 bases from V and 8 bases from J; junction bases left unmatched: 10. This CDR3 is built from 15 residues.

The chain joins TRBV6-5 to TRBJ1-2, with D unclear. Germline V gene lookup returns CDR1 MNHEY and CDR2 SVGAGI. V was shortened by 4 bases and J by 4 bases, with 13 bases between the two germline ends. This CDR3 is 14 amino acids long. The CDR3 here is CASSSNLPIYGYTF. The CDR3 nucleotides read TGTGCCAGCAGTTCGAACCTCCCGATCTATGGCTACACCTTC.

This clonotype was observed at least ten times. The chain couples TRBV7-2 to TRBJ1-2; 7 nucleotides match TRBD1. The germline CDR1 and CDR2 sequences are SGHTA and FQGNSA. This CDR3 comprises 14 residues. Trimming removed 5 bases from V and 4 bases from J; junction bases left unmatched: 7. CDR3 amino acids: CASSPTGALYGYTF. CDR3 bases: TGTGCCAGCAGCCCTACAGGGGCCCTCTATGGCTACACCTTC.

The J gene is TRBJ1-6, the V gene TRBV5-1; a possible D gene is TRBD1 (5 bases). CDR3 length: 14 residues. V was trimmed by 3 bases and J by 4 bases, leaving 8 bases between them. Germline CDR1 SGHRS, CDR2 YFSETQ. Here the CDR3 DNA reads TGCGCCAGCAGCTCGACAGCGTATAATTCACCCCTCCACTTT. Translating it yields CASSSTAYNSPLHF.

The V gene is TRBV15, the J gene TRBJ2-1, with 10 positions matching TRBD2. Germline lookup yields CDR1 LNHNV and CDR2 YYDKDF (reference sequence). CDR3 size: 16 residues. The J segment lost 9 bases and the V segment lost 0 bases, leaving 8 bases of the junction unmatched. CDR3 bases: TGTGCCACCAGCAGAGATCGTGCTAGCGGGGGAGGTGAGCAGTTCTTC. It encodes CATSRDRASGGGEQFF.

In this sample, this clonotype turned up a few times. The chain couples TRBV28 to TRBJ2-5; D is unresolved. V lost 6 bases, J lost 5 bases, and 13 bases lay in between. The germline V gene encodes CDR1 MDHEN and CDR2 SYDVKM. CDR3 size: 13 residues. CDR3 loop: CASSTIVPETQYF. Here the CDR3 DNA reads TGTGCCAGCAGCACGATAGTCCCCGAGACCCAGTACTTC. Full variable domain (rest looked up from reference TRBV28 and TRBJ2-5): DVKVTQSSRYLVKRTGEKVFLECVQDMDHENMFWYRQDPGLGLRLIYFSYDVKMKEKGDIPEGYSVSREKKERFSLILESASTNQTSMYLCASSTIVPETQYFGPGTRLLVL.

The sample holds a few counts of this clonotype. The chain joins TRBV12-3 or TRBV12-4 to TRBJ1-6, with D tentatively TRBD1 (5 bases). This CDR3 spans 13 amino acids. V lost 6 bases and J 8 bases, leaving 11 bases between the germline ends. The CDR3 loop reads CASRSMGDSPLHF. Written as DNA, the CDR3 is TGTGCCAGCAGAAGTATGGGGGATTCACCCCTCCACTTT.

The J gene is TRBJ2-3, the V gene TRBV11-2; D gene uncertain. Germline V lookup: CDR1 SGHAT, CDR2 FQNNGV. This CDR3 spans 14 amino acids. V was clipped by 1 base and J by 6 bases, with 11 bases between them. CDR3 DNA sequence: TGTGCCAGCAGCTTAGGCACCCCAAGGGATACGCAGTATTTT. Translation: CASSLGTPRDTQYF.

The V call is TRBV7-9, the J call TRBJ2-7; 9 bases align to TRBD2. CDR1 SEHNR and CDR2 FQNEAQ come from the germline V gene (reference sequence). V lost 3 bases and J lost 2; bases outside the gene matches: 5. The CDR3 length is 15 residues. CDR3 DNA: TGTGCCAGCAGCTTGGCGGGGGGGCTTCCCTACGAGCAGTACGTC. The encoded protein is CASSLAGGLPYEQYV.

This clonotype was seen more than once but under ten times. The V and J genes are TRBV7-7 and TRBJ2-1, with 9 bases identical to TRBD2. CDR1 and CDR2 (germline): SSHAT, FNYEAQ (reference sequence). CDR3 length: 16 amino acids. The V and J ends lost 1 base and 8 bases, in that order; junction bases with no gene match: 9. CDR3 region: CASSLGLAGALDEQFF. DNA of the CDR3: TGTGCCAGCAGCTTAGGCTTAGCGGGGGCTCTCGATGAGCAGTTCTTC.

The chain recombines TRBV6-1 with TRBJ2-1; TRBD2 agrees at 10 bases. The V and J ends lost 6 bases and 0 bases, in that order; junction bases with no gene match: 5. This CDR3 has 16 amino acids. Germline CDR1 MNHNS, CDR2 SASEGT. As DNA, the CDR3 is TGTGCCAGCAGCCGAGCGGGGGGGGGCTCCTACAATGAGCAGTTCTTC. Amino acids: CASSRAGGGSYNEQFF.

This chain links TRBV7-2 with TRBJ2-5; D gene ambiguous. The CDR3 runs 15 residues. The germline V and J ends were trimmed by 0 bases and 1 base, with 9 bases remaining between them. Germline CDR1 SGHTA, CDR2 FQGNSA. The CDR3 sequence: CASSLALWPQETQYF. In nucleotides, the CDR3 is TGTGCCAGCAGCTTAGCCCTGTGGCCCCAAGAGACCCAGTACTTC.

The rearrangement uses TRBV7-8 and TRBJ1-4, with TRBD1 matching 7 bases. There are 16 residues in the CDR3. Looked up from germline, CDR1 is SGHVS and CDR2 is FQNEAQ. The V and J ends lost 5 bases and 7 bases, in that order; junction bases with no gene match: 13. This CDR3 reads CASSQATGVKGEKLFF. The DNA of the CDR3 is TGTGCCAGCAGCCAGGCAACAGGGGTAAAGGGTGAAAAACTGTTTTTT.

Only a few counts were recorded for this clonotype. The chain combines TRBV10-3 with TRBJ2-2; 10 nucleotides line up with TRBD1. The length of the CDR3 is 16 residues. V dropped 2 bases and J dropped 7; count of bases not matched to a gene: 7. The V gene's germline CDR1 is ENHRY and CDR2 SYGVKD. The CDR3 coding sequence is TGTGCCATCAGTGAGCGGGGGACAGGGGAGAGCGGGGAGCTGTTTTTT. Translation: CAISERGTGESGELFF.

The genes are TRBV25-1 and TRBJ2-5; the D is unclear. The CDR3 is 15 amino acids. Germline V CDR1 and CDR2: MGHDK, SYGVNS. Deletions cut 5 bases from V and 2 bases from J, with 15 bases between. The CDR3 loop reads CASSLDRVPQETQYF. CDR3 DNA: TGTGCCAGCAGTCTGGACCGAGTTCCTCAAGAGACCCAGTACTTC.

The chain is built from TRBV20-1 and TRBJ2-3; TRBD2 agrees at 11 bases. With 0 bases clipped from V and 2 bases from J, the junction kept 4 bases outside the gene matches. Germline V gene data show CDR1 as DFQATT and CDR2 as SNEGSKA (reference sequence). The CDR3 runs to 16 residues. CDR3 bases: TGCAGTGCTAGAGATCGACTAGCGGGGACCACAGATACGCAGTATTTT. This translates into CSARDRLAGTTDTQYF.